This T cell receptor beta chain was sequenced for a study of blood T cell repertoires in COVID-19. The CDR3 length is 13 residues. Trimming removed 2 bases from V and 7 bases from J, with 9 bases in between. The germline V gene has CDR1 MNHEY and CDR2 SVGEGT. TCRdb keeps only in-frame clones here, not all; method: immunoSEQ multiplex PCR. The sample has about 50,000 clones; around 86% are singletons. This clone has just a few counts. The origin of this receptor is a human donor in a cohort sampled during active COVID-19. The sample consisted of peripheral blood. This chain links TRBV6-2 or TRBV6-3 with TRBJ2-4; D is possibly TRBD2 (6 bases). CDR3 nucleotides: TGTGCCAGCAGTTACCTTGCGGGGAACATTCAGTACTTC. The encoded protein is CASSYLAGNIQYF.